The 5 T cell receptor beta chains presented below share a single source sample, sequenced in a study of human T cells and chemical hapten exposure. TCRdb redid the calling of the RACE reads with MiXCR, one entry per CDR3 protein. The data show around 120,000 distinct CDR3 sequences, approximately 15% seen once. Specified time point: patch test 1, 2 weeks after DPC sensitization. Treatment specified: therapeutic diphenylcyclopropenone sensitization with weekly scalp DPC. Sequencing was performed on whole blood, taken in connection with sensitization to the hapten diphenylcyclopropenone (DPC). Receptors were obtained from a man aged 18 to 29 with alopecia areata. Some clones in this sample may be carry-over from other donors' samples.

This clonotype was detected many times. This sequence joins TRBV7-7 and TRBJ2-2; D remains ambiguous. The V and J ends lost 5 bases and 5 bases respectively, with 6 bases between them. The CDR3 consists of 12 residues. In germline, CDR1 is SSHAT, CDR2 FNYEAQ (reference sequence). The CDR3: CASSQTTGELFF. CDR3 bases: TGTGCCAGCAGCCAAACGACCGGGGAGCTGTTTTTT.

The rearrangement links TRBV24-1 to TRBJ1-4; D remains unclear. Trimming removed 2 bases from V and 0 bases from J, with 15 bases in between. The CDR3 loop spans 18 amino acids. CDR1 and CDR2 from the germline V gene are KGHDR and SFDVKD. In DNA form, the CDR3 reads TGTGCCACCAGTGATTCGACCGGATCGGACGCAACTAATGAAAAACTGTTTTTT. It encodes CATSDSTGSDATNEKLFF.

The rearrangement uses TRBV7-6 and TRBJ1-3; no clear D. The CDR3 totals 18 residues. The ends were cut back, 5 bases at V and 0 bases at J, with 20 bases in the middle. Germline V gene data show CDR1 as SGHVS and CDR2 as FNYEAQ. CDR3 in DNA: TGTGCCAGCAGCCCCGACGGGATCTCCTTAAGCTCTGGAAACACCATATATTTT. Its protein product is CASSPDGISLSSGNTIYF.

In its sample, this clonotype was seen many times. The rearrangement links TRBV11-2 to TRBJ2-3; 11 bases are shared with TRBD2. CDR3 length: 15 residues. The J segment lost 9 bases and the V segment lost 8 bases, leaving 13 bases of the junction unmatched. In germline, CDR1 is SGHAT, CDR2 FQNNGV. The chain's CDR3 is CASRHLTSGSRTQYF. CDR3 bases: TGTGCCAGCCGACATTTAACTAGCGGGAGTAGGACGCAGTATTTT.

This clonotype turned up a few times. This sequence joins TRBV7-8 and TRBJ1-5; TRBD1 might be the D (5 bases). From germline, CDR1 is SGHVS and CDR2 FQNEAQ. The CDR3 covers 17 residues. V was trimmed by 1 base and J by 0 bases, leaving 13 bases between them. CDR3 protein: CASSLVSGVLSNQPQHF. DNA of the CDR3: TGTGCCAGCAGCTTAGTGTCGGGGGTCCTTAGCAATCAGCCCCAGCATTTT.